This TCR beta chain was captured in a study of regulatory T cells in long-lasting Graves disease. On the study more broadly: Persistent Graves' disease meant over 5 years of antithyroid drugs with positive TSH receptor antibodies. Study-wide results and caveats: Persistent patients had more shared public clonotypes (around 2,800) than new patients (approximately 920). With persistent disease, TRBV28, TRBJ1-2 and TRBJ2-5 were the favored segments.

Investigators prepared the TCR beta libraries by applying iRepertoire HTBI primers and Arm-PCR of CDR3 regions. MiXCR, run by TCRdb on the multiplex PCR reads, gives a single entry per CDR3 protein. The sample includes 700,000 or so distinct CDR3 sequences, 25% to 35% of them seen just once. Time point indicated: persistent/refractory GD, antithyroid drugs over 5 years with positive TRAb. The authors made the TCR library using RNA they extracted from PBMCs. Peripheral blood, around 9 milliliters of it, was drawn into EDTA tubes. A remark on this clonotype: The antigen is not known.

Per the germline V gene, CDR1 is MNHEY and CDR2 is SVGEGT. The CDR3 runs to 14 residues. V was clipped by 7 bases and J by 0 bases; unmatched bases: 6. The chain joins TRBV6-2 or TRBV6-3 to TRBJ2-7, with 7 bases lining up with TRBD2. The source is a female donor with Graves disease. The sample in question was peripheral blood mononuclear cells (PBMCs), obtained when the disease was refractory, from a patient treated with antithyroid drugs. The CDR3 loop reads CASNRAGNSYEQYF. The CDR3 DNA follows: TGTGCCAGCAATCGAGCGGGAAACTCCTACGAGCAGTACTTC.